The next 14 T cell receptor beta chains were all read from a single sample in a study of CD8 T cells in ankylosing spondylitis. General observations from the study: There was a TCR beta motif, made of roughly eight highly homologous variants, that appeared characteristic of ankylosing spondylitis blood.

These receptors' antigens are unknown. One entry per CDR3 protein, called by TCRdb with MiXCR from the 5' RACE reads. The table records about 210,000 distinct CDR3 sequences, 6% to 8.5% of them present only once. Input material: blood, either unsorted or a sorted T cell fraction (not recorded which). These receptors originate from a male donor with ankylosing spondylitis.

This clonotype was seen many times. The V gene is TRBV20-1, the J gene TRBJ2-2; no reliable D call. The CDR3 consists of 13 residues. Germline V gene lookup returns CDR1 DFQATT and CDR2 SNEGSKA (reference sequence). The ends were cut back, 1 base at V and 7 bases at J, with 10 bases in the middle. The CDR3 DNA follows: TGCAGTGCTAGAGTGTCCCGGGTCGGGGAGCTGTTTTTT. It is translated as CSARVSRVGELFF.

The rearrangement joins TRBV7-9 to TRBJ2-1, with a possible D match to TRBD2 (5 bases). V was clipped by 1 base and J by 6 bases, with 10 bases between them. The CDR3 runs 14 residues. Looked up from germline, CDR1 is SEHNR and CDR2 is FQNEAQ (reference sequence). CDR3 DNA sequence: TGTGCCAGCAGCTTAGTACGGGGTCGCAATGAGCAGTTCTTC. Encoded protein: CASSLVRGRNEQFF.

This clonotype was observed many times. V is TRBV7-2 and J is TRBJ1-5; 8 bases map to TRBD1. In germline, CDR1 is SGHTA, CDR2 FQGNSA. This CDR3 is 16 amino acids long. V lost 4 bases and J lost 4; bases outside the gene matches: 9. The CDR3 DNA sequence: TGTGCCAGCAGCTACACGACAGGGGCTGGGAATCAGCCCCAGCATTTT. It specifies CASSYTTGAGNQPQHF. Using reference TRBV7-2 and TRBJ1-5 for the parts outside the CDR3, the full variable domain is GAGVSQSPSNKVTEKGKDVELRCDPISGHTALYWYRQSLGQGLEFLIYFQGNSAPDKSGLPSDRFSAERTGGSVSTLTIQRTQQEDSAVYLCASSYTTGAGNQPQHFGDGTRLSIL.

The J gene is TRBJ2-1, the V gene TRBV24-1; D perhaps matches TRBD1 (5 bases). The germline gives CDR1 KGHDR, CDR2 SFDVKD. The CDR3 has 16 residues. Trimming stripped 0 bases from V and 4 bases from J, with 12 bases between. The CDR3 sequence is CATSDLSGAAYNEQFF. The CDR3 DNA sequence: TGTGCCACCAGTGATTTGAGTGGGGCGGCTTACAATGAGCAGTTCTTC.

This CDR3 reads CASSFYQGPWGAFF. CDR3 DNA: TGTGCCAGCAGCTTCTATCAGGGACCCTGGGGAGCTTTCTTT. The chain joins TRBV5-6 to TRBJ1-1, with a weak D call TRBD1 (5 bases). CDR3 size: 14 residues. Germline V CDR1 and CDR2: SGHDT, YYEEEE. Trimming took off 2 bases at V and 10 bases at J, with 18 bases between the two ends.

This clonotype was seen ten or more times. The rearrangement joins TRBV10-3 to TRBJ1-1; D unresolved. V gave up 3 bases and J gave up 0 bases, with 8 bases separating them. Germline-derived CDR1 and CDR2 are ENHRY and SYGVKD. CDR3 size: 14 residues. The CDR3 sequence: CAISEPALNTEAFF. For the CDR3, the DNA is TGTGCCATCAGTGAACCGGCCCTGAACACTGAAGCTTTCTTT.

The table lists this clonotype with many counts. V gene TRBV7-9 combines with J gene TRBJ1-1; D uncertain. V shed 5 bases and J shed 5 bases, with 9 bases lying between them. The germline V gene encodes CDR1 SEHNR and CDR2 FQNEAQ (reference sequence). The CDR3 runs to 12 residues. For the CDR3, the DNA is TGTGCCAGCAGCCTTCGTCCAACTGAAGCTTTCTTT. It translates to CASSLRPTEAFF.

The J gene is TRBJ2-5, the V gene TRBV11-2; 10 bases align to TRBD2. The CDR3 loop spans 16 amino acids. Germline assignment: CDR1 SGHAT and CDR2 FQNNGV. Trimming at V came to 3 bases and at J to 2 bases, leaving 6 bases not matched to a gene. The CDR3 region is CASSFIAGGKQETQYF. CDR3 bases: TGTGCCAGCAGCTTTATAGCGGGGGGTAAACAAGAGACCCAGTACTTC. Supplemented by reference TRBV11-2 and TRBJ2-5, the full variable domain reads EAGVAQSPRYKIIEKRQSVAFWCNPISGHATLYWYQQILGQGPKLLIQFQNNGVVDDSQLPKDRFSAERLKGVDSTLKIQPAKLEDSAVYLCASSFIAGGKQETQYFGPGTRLLVL.

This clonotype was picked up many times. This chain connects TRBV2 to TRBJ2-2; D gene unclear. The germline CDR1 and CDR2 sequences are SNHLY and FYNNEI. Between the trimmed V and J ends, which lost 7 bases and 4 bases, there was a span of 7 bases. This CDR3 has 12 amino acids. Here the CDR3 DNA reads TGTGCCAGCATGCGCAGCACCGGGGAGCTGTTTTTT. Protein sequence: CASMRSTGELFF.

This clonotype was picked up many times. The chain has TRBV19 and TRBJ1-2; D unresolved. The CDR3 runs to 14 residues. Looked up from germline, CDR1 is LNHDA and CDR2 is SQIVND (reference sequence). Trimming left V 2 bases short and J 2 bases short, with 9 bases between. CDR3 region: CASSIFEGNYGYTF. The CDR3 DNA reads TGTGCCAGTAGTATATTTGAGGGCAACTATGGCTACACCTTC.

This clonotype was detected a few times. In DNA, the CDR3 is TGTGCCAGCAGAAGTCCTCTAGAGGAGGGAGCGGGAGATACGCAGTATTTT. Translating gives CASRSPLEEGAGDTQYF. This rearrangement joins TRBV6-1 to TRBJ2-3; TRBD2 is a possible D gene (6 bases). There are 17 residues in the CDR3. V gave up 6 bases and J gave up 5 bases, with 24 bases separating them. The V gene's germline CDR1 is MNHNS and CDR2 SASEGT.

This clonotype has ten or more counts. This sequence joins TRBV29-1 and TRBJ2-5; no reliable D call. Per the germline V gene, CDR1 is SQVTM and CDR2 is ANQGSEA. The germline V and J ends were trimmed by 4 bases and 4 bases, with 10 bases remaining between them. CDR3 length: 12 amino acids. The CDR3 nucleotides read TGCAGCGTTGTCCTAGGTCCAGAGACCCAGTACTTC. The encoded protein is CSVVLGPETQYF.

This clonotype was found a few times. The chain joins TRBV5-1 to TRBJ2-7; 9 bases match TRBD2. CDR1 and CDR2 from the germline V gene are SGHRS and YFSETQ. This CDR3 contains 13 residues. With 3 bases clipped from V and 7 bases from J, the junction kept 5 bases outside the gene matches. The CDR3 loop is CASSWTSAVEQYF. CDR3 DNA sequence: TGCGCCAGCAGCTGGACTAGCGCCGTAGAGCAGTACTTC.

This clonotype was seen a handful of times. The CDR3 spells CASSVGGGSGSYNEQFF. The CDR3 DNA follows: TGTGCCAGCAGCGTAGGGGGAGGCTCCGGGTCCTACAATGAGCAGTTCTTC. The V gene is TRBV9, the J gene TRBJ2-1; weak D call: TRBD2 (6 bases). Trimming shortened V by 0 bases and J by 1 base, and 14 bases separated the two germline ends. The V gene's germline CDR1 is SGDLS and CDR2 YYNGEE. CDR3 length equals 17 residues.